A selection of T cell receptor beta chains follows, all from one sample in a study of memory CD4+ T cells and cytomegalovirus serostatus. Sequencing was performed with immunoSEQ multiplex PCR; in TCRdb, only in-frame clones are kept and a portion is missing. The sample lists 52,000 or so clones; approximately 83% were seen once. The specimen was memory CD4+ T cells from blood. Every receptor here comes from an adult in good health and CMV-seronegative. Both conserved end residues are part of each CDR3. Each record gives: CDR3 DNA, CDR3 protein, CDR3 length, clone size, D gene, V gene, J gene. D genes are given only for firm matches. Expanded clones get a size class; other rows say once, few or many, or leave the size out.

TGCGCCAGCAGCGACCCTTTCAGGGGCTACGAGCAGTACTTC	CASSDPFRGYEQYF	14	-	-	TRBV4-1	TRBJ2-7
TGCGCCAGCAGCCGATCGGGACAGGGTAGTCATGAGCAGTTCTTC	CASSRSGQGSHEQFF	15	few	TRBD1	TRBV4-3	TRBJ2-1
TGTGCCAGCAGCTTCGGGGGCCTGAACACCGGGGAGCTGTTTTTT	CASSFGGLNTGELFF	15	-	-	TRBV7-9	TRBJ2-2
TGTGCCAGCAGCTTGTTTAGGGGGCGAGGCTATGGCTACACCTTC	CASSLFRGRGYGYTF	15	-	TRBD1	TRBV5-6	TRBJ1-2
TGTGCCAGCAGTAAGGGACTAGCGGGGGGCTCAGCCAAAAACATTCAGTACTTC	CASSKGLAGGSAKNIQYF	18	-	TRBD2	TRBV27	TRBJ2-4
TGCGCCAGCAGCTACTTCGGGCCCGGGCCCAGCACAGATACGCAGTATTTT	CASSYFGPGPSTDTQYF	17	once	-	TRBV5-1	TRBJ2-3
TGTGCCAGCGCCGGGGGACTCTATTACGAGCAGTACTTC	CASAGGLYYEQYF	13	-	-	TRBV6-5	TRBJ2-7
TGTGCCAGCAGTGAATACGGGGCGAACACCGGGGAGCTGTTTTTT	CASSEYGANTGELFF	15	-	-	TRBV6-1	TRBJ2-2
TGTGCCAGTAGTATAGGAAGGGTCACCGGGGAGCTGTTTTTT	CASSIGRVTGELFF	14	-	-	TRBV19	TRBJ2-2
TGTGCCAGCAGCCAAGGGGGTCTCAATTCACCCCTCCACTTT	CASSQGGLNSPLHF	14	once	-	TRBV4-2	TRBJ1-6
TGTGCCAGCAGTCCCGGGGACAGAATTACAGATACGCAGTATTTT	CASSPGDRITDTQYF	15	few	TRBD1	TRBV27	TRBJ2-3
TGCGCCAGCAGCCAAGCTAGGGAGACCCAGTACTTC	CASSQARETQYF	12	-	-	TRBV23-1	TRBJ2-5
TGCAGCGCGACAGATAATCAAGAGACCCAGTACTTC	CSATDNQETQYF	12	-	-	TRBV29-1	TRBJ2-5
TGCGCCAGCAGCCCTCGGACTAGCGGGGGATACGAGCAGTACTTC	CASSPRTSGGYEQYF	15	once	TRBD2	TRBV5-1	TRBJ2-7
TGTGCCAGCTCACCACAGGACGTGGCTACTGAAGCTTTCTTT	CASSPQDVATEAFF	14	once	-	TRBV18	TRBJ1-1
TGTGCCAGCAGCTCACACACTGACTATGGCTACACCTTC	CASSSHTDYGYTF	13	-	-	TRBV7-8	TRBJ1-2
TGTGCCATCAGTAAAGACAGGGATGGAAACACCATATATTTT	CAISKDRDGNTIYF	14	-	TRBD1	TRBV10-3	TRBJ1-3
TGTGCCAGCAGCGTAGGAGGACAGGGGGAGACTGAAGCTTTCTTT	CASSVGGQGETEAFF	15	-	TRBD1	TRBV9	TRBJ1-1
TGTGCCAGCAGTTTACAAGGACGGGGCCTCTCCTACGAGCAGTACTTC	CASSLQGRGLSYEQYF	16	-	-	TRBV27	TRBJ2-7
TGCGCCAGCAGCTGGGATACGGCGGGCTACACCTTC	CASSWDTAGYTF	12	-	-	TRBV5-1	TRBJ1-2
TGTGCCAGCAGTTTCAGGGCGGGGGCTAATGAAAAACTGTTTTTT	CASSFRAGANEKLFF	15	once	-	TRBV28	TRBJ1-4
TGTGCCAGCAGCCAGGGACAGGGCAATCCCTACGAGCAGTACTTC	CASSQGQGNPYEQYF	15	-	TRBD1	TRBV11-2	TRBJ2-7
TGTGCCAGCAGTGAAGCGCTCTTTATGGGACAGGGAATGCCCCAGTATGGCTACACCTTC	CASSEALFMGQGMPQYGYTF	20	-	TRBD1	TRBV6-1	TRBJ1-2
TGTGCCAGCTCACCACCGGCCGGGATTGGAAACACCATATATTTT	CASSPPAGIGNTIYF	15	-	-	TRBV18	TRBJ1-3
TGTGCCAGCTCAGTGGACAGTAACACTGAAGCTTTCTTT	CASSVDSNTEAFF	13	-	-	TRBV18	TRBJ1-1
TGTGCCAGCCGGGGGGGCGGAGATACGCAGTATTTT	CASRGGGDTQYF	12	once	TRBD2	TRBV14	TRBJ2-3
TGTGCCAGCAGTGAGGAGGGACAGGGTCAGCAGTACTTC	CASSEEGQGQQYF	13	-	TRBD1	TRBV6-4	TRBJ2-7
TGTGCCAGCAGCTTAGCACCGGGGACAGGCTACGAGCAGTACTTC	CASSLAPGTGYEQYF	15	-	TRBD1	TRBV11-1	TRBJ2-7
TGTGCCAGCTCACTATCGATTGACAGGGTTAAGCTTTTCAATGAGCAGTTCTTC	CASSLSIDRVKLFNEQFF	18	-	TRBD1	TRBV18	TRBJ2-1
TGTGCCAGCTCACGAGGAGGGCTGGAAGGCTACACCTTC	CASSRGGLEGYTF	13	once	-	TRBV18	TRBJ1-2
TGTGCCAGCTGGGGGCCAATGAACACTGAAGCTTTCTTT	CASWGPMNTEAFF	13	-	-	TRBV28	TRBJ1-1
TGTGCCAGCTCACCACGTGAATCCGGGAATGAAAAACTGTTTTTT	CASSPRESGNEKLFF	15	once	-	TRBV18	TRBJ1-4
TGTGCCAGCAGTTCACTAGCGGGGGACACCGGGGAGCTGTTTTTT	CASSSLAGDTGELFF	15	-	TRBD2	TRBV6-5	TRBJ2-2
TGTGCCAGCAGCTCCCCGGGGTGGTCCTCCTACGAGCAGTACTTC	CASSSPGWSSYEQYF	15	-	-	TRBV11-2	TRBJ2-7
TGTGCCAGCAGCTTATTTCTAAGCGGGGAGCTGTTTTTT	CASSLFLSGELFF	13	-	-	TRBV7-7	TRBJ2-2
TGTGCCAGCAGTTACCTGAATCGTGGGGGCAATTGGGGCTACACCTTC	CASSYLNRGGNWGYTF	16	-	-	TRBV6-5	TRBJ1-2
TGTGCCAGTAAGGGACAGGGCGGACCTTTGGGGGAGCTGTTTTTT	CASKGQGGPLGELFF	15	-	TRBD1	TRBV19	TRBJ2-2
TGTGCCAGCTCACCCGTTGGACAGGGAGGGGATCAGCCCCAGCATTTT	CASSPVGQGGDQPQHF	16	-	TRBD1	TRBV18	TRBJ1-5
TGTGCTAGCAGCTTAGGCTGTGGTAGGTACTATGGCTACACCTTC	CASSLGCGRYYGYTF	15	-	-	TRBV7-7	TRBJ1-2
TGCAGCGTTCTCCAGAAGACAGGGGTCGGCGAGCAGTACTTC	CSVLQKTGVGEQYF	14	-	TRBD1	TRBV29-1	TRBJ2-7
TGTGCCAGCAGCCCTTCCTCAGCGGGGGGATCCTACGAGCAGTACTTC	CASSPSSAGGSYEQYF	16	-	TRBD2	TRBV28	TRBJ2-7
TGTGCCAGCAGTGTTTCAGTTTGGGAGACCCAGTACTTC	CASSVSVWETQYF	13	-	-	TRBV2	TRBJ2-5
TGTGCCAGCAGCTCAGACTTCAGGGGCTACACCTTC	CASSSDFRGYTF	12	-	-	TRBV4-2	TRBJ1-2
TGTGCTAGCAGCTTAGGGGACAGTAGCACAGATACGCAGTATTTT	CASSLGDSSTDTQYF	15	-	TRBD1	TRBV7-7	TRBJ2-3
TGTGCCATCAGTGAGTCGGGGGTTTGGACAGGGGCCCCGAGGGGCACTGAAGCTTTCTTT	CAISESGVWTGAPRGTEAFF	20	-	TRBD1	TRBV10-3	TRBJ1-1
TGTGCCAGCAGCCCACCCTTCCGACTTGGAAACACCATATATTTT	CASSPPFRLGNTIYF	15	-	-	TRBV7-9	TRBJ1-3
TGTGCCAGCAGCTTAGTCGGCTCCTACAATGAGCAGTTCTTC	CASSLVGSYNEQFF	14	-	-	TRBV7-2	TRBJ2-1
TGTGCCTGGGCTAGCACAGATACGCAGTATTTT	CAWASTDTQYF	11	-	-	TRBV30	TRBJ2-3